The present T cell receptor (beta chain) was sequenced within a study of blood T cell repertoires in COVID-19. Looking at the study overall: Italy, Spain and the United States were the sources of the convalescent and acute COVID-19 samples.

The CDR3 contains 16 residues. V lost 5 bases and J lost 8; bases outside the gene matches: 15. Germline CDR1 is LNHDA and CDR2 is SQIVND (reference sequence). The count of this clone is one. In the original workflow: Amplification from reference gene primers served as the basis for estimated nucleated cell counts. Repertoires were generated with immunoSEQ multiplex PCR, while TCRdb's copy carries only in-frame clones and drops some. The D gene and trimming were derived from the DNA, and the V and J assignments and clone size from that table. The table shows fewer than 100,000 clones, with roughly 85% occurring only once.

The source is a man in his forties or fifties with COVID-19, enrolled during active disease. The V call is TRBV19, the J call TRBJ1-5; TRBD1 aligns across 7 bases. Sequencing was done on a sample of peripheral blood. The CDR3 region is CASSSFSGQSLKPQHF. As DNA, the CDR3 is TGTGCCAGTAGTTCGTTCTCGGGACAGAGCTTGAAGCCCCAGCATTTT.